This T cell receptor beta chain came from a study of PD-1 blockade in mismatch repair-deficient tumors (dated by TCRdb to 2016 to 2017). For the wider study: Between September 2013 and late 2016, around 91 consecutive patients with about 12 mismatch repair-deficient cancer types, all previously treated and progressing, were enrolled in the trial. Tumor-associated T cell clones were tracked in the peripheral blood of patients responding to PD-1 blockade by deep sequencing of TCR CDR3 regions. Study-wide findings and limitations: After pembrolizumab, tumor-resident clones, which were often undetectable in blood before treatment, expanded rapidly and then contracted, generally ahead of radiologic responses.

The method behind the library was the immunoSEQ multiplex PCR assay. In its TCRdb copy, this immuneACCESS table keeps in-frame sequences only and misses some clones. Where compared with another copy, unresolved V genes explain less than half of these, and the others have no known cause. The sample records around 51,000 clones, over 70% of which are singletons. The ten largest clonotypes hold over 7.5% of the sample. CDR1 and CDR2, per the germline V gene (reference sequence), are SEHNR and FQNEAQ. Trimming takes 5 bases off V and 4 bases off J; junction bases not matched to a gene: 1. Inclusive of the bounding cysteine and phenylalanine, the CDR3 is 13 residues long. This entry keeps only the CDR3 DNA: 39 bases, framed from base 1. In its sample, this clone was seen once. Its antigen has not been determined. No much larger clone exists at a distance of one base, and base qualities are not known. For every enrolled patient, mismatch repair deficiency was confirmed by either polymerase chain reaction or immunohistochemistry. TCR sequencing was performed for a few patients who responded to pembrolizumab therapy. In the phase II trial, pembrolizumab PD-1 blockade was tested prospectively in advanced mismatch repair-deficient cancers, no matter which tissue of origin the cancers came from. Peripheral blood T cell samples were gathered serially, both before PD-1 blockade started and at multiple time points afterward. Blood sampling times were expressed in weeks after the first pembrolizumab dose.

This material consisted of peripheral blood, taken more than 19 weeks after starting pembrolizumab. The TCR was taken from an adult with mismatch repair-deficient cancer. This chain is built from TRBV7-9 and TRBJ2-7; 11 middle bases align to TRBD1. The DNA is TGTGCCAGCAGCGGGGACAGGGGGTACGAGCAGTACTTC. It encodes CASSGDRGYEQYF.